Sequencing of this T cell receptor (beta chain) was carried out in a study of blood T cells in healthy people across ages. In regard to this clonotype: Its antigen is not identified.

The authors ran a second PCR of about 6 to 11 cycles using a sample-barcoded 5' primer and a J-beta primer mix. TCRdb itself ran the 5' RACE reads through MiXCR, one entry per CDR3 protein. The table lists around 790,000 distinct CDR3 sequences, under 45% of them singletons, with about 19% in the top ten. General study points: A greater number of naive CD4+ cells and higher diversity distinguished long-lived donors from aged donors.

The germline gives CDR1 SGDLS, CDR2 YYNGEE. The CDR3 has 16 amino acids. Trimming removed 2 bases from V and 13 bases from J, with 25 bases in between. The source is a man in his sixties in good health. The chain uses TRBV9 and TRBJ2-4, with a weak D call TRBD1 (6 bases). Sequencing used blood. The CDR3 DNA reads TGTGCCAGCAGCGTTGCCAAGGGGGTTTATGCGGATACGCAGTACTTC. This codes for CASSVAKGVYADTQYF.